Shown below are 20 T cell receptor beta chains from a single sample sequenced in a study of blood T cell repertoires in COVID-19. Generated by immunoSEQ multiplex PCR, the TCRdb table keeps only in-frame clones and is missing some. The sample has 120,000 or so clones; around three quarters are singletons. Input material: peripheral blood. The source of these receptors is a woman aged 70-85 years with acute or convalescent COVID-19.

The chain's CDR3 is CATSREGRGLAAFF. The CDR3 DNA follows: TGTGCCACCAGCAGAGAGGGCAGGGGCTTGGCCGCTTTCTTT. The V and J genes are TRBV15 and TRBJ1-1; the D gene is possibly TRBD1 (6 bases). Germline values: CDR1 LNHNV, CDR2 YYDKDF (reference sequence). V was shortened by 0 bases and J by 11 bases, with 16 bases between the two germline ends. This CDR3 is 14 amino acids long.

The chain combines TRBV7-9 with TRBJ2-1; the D gene is possibly TRBD2 (6 bases). Trimming cost V 1 base and J 5 bases, with 15 bases left between them. The CDR3 loop spans 16 amino acids. Germline values: CDR1 SEHNR, CDR2 FQNEAQ (reference sequence). This CDR3 is CASSLGMGGGHNEQFF. CDR3 bases: TGTGCCAGCAGCTTAGGTATGGGGGGAGGACACAATGAGCAGTTCTTC.

V and J are TRBV4-1 and TRBJ2-6, with 7 bases aligning to TRBD1. The V gene's germline CDR1 is MGHRA and CDR2 YSYEKL. The CDR3 consists of 20 residues. The V and J ends lost 2 bases and 0 bases, in that order; junction bases with no gene match: 13. The CDR3 region is CASSQLSYRTGSSGANVLTF. The CDR3 nucleotides read TGCGCCAGCAGCCAATTATCCTACAGGACAGGTAGCTCTGGGGCCAACGTCCTGACTTTC.

The chain joins TRBV19 to TRBJ2-3, with D possibly being TRBD2 (7 bases). CDR1 is LNHDA, CDR2 SQIVND, per germline (reference sequence). CDR3 size: 17 residues. Trimming cost V 1 base and J 6 bases, with 20 bases left between them. The CDR3 reads CASSIGGASGASDTQYF. In nucleotides, the CDR3 is TGTGCCAGTAGTATAGGGGGGGCTAGCGGAGCTTCGGATACGCAGTATTTT.

Details on this clone: Sequence at one end of the junction differs from germline and may be a read error. The chain carries TRBV6-5 and TRBJ1-5; D gene uncertain. The germline V gene encodes CDR1 MNHEY and CDR2 SVGAGI. This CDR3 comprises 15 residues. The CDR3 DNA follows: TGTGCCAGCAGTAACTCCGGGTTCGCGGGTCAGCCCCAGCATTTT. It encodes CASSNSGFAGQPQHF.

The rearrangement joins TRBV20-1 to TRBJ2-1; no firm D call. Looked up from germline, CDR1 is DFQATT and CDR2 is SNEGSKA (reference sequence). The CDR3 has 15 residues. V dropped 3 bases and J dropped 0 bases, with 12 bases sitting between them. The CDR3 reads CSASSLDDSYNEQFF. CDR3 sequence (DNA): TGCAGTGCTAGTTCCCTAGACGACTCCTACAATGAGCAGTTCTTC.

The chain recombines TRBV23-1 with TRBJ1-2; 9 nucleotides align to TRBD1. TRBV23-1 is classed as an ORF, of uncertain function. The CDR3 is 20 amino acids. V shed 0 bases, J shed 6 bases, and the junction held 20 bases outside the gene matches. CDR3 residues: CASSQSKGWDRVIGSDGYTF. CDR3 in DNA: TGCGCCAGCAGTCAATCGAAGGGGTGGGACAGGGTAATAGGTAGTGATGGCTACACCTTC.

The chain joins TRBV4-3 to TRBJ1-1; D call uncertain. This CDR3 is built from 16 residues. Germline V gives CDR1 LGHNA, CDR2 YSLEER. Trimming removed 1 base at V and 6 bases at J, with 18 bases between. The CDR3 region has the DNA TGCGCCAGCAGCCAAGCCGCTTACTCCTCAGGCGCTGAAGCTTTCTTT. Amino acids: CASSQAAYSSGAEAFF.

Note on this clone: The same CDR3 also results from other DNA sequences found in this sample. The rearrangement joins TRBV9 to TRBJ2-3; 11 bases map to TRBD1. V trimming: 0 bases; J trimming: 3 bases; junction bases outside the gene matches: 0. This CDR3 is 15 amino acids long. From germline, CDR1 is SGDLS and CDR2 YYNGEE. DNA for the CDR3: TGTGCCAGCAGCGTAGGGGACAGGGGGACAGATACGCAGTATTTT. This codes for CASSVGDRGTDTQYF.

The chain employs TRBV7-2 and TRBJ2-3, with 9 bases identical to TRBD2. The CDR3 is made up of 16 amino acids. The V and J ends lost 1 base and 3 bases, in that order; junction bases with no gene match: 5. CDR1 and CDR2 from the germline V gene are SGHTA and FQGNSA. CDR3 residues: CASSLVPSGVTDTQYF. The CDR3 coding sequence is TGTGCCAGCAGCTTAGTTCCTAGCGGGGTGACAGATACGCAGTATTTT.

The chain recombines TRBV11-2 with TRBJ1-6; 10 nucleotides match TRBD1. Germline CDR1 reads SGHAT; CDR2 reads FQNNGV. The CDR3 has 15 residues. The trim removed 1 base at V and 11 bases at J, leaving 5 bases unmatched. In DNA, the CDR3 is TGTGCCAGCAGCTTAGGGGGACAGGGGAGGGCACCCCTCCACTTT. It specifies CASSLGGQGRAPLHF.

The chain joins TRBV9 to TRBJ2-1; TRBD2 is a possible D gene (5 bases). Germline V gene sequence: CDR1 SGDLS, CDR2 YYNGEE. The CDR3 has 16 amino acids. V shed 0 bases and J shed 3 bases, with 13 bases lying between them. The CDR3 DNA reads TGTGCCAGCAGCGTAGTAGGGCTAGCAGTCTACAATGAGCAGTTCTTC. Protein: CASSVVGLAVYNEQFF.

J is TRBJ1-4 and V is TRBV7-9; D is unresolved. The CDR3 runs 14 residues. The germline CDR1 and CDR2 sequences are SEHNR and FQNEAQ (reference sequence). The germline V and J ends were trimmed by 3 bases and 6 bases, with 11 bases remaining between them. In DNA form, the CDR3 reads TGTGCCAGCAGCTTTGGGCACGTGGATGAAAAACTGTTTTTT. Translated, it gives CASSFGHVDEKLFF. The full variable domain, with the rest looked up from reference TRBV7-9 and TRBJ1-4, is DTGVSQNPRHKITKRGQNVTFRCDPISEHNRLYWYRQTLGQGPEFLTYFQNEAQLEKSRLLSDRFSAERPKGSFSTLEIQRTEQGDSAMYLCASSFGHVDEKLFFGSGTQLSVL.

This chain uses TRBV5-1 with TRBJ2-1, with 12 bases identical to TRBD2. From germline, CDR1 is SGHRS and CDR2 YFSETQ. The V segment lost 3 bases and the J segment 4 bases; nucleotides outside the gene matches: 8. The CDR3 length is 17 residues. The CDR3 reads CASSSRLAGAGYNEQFF. CDR3 coding DNA: TGCGCCAGCAGCTCCAGACTAGCGGGAGCGGGATACAATGAGCAGTTCTTC. The full variable domain, rest sourced from reference TRBV5-1 and TRBJ2-1, is KAGVTQTPRYLIKTRGQQVTLSCSPISGHRSVSWYQQTPGQGLQFLFEYFSETQRNKGNFPGRFSGRQFSNSRSEMNVSTLELGDSALYLCASSSRLAGAGYNEQFFGPGTRLTVL.

This clone was seen a few times. This sequence joins TRBV6-6 and TRBJ1-2; D ambiguous. CDR1 and CDR2 (germline): MNHNY, SVGAGI (reference sequence). The CDR3 has 15 amino acids. The germline V and J ends were trimmed by 2 bases and 2 bases, with 12 bases remaining between them. The CDR3 region has the DNA TGTGCCAGCAGTTACCAGTCGGGGAAAAACTATGGCTACACCTTC. It yields the protein CASSYQSGKNYGYTF.

This rearrangement joins TRBV6-4 to TRBJ1-4, with D hard to call. Per germline, CDR1 MRHNA and CDR2 SNTAGT. V was cut by 9 bases and J by 11 bases, with 22 bases left in between. The length of the CDR3 is 14 residues. The CDR3 DNA is TGTGCCAGTACATGTAGACGGAGACGGGAGAAACTGTTTTTT. Translation: CASTCRRRREKLFF.

This clone has only one observation. CDR3 residues: CASSLVAANTEAFF. CDR3 coding DNA: TGTGCCAGCAGCTTAGTGGCGGCGAACACTGAAGCTTTCTTT. The chain joins TRBV7-9 to TRBJ1-1; D is uncertain. The ends were cut back, 1 base at V and 1 base at J, with 7 bases in the middle. CDR3 length: 14 amino acids. The germline gives CDR1 SEHNR, CDR2 FQNEAQ (reference sequence).

As concerns this clone: The sample holds other DNA sequences that translate to the same CDR3. The genes are TRBV7-2 and TRBJ1-2; the D is unclear. The germline V and J ends were trimmed by 0 bases and 5 bases, with 10 bases remaining between them. Germline V gene sequence: CDR1 SGHTA, CDR2 FQGNSA. CDR3 length: 14 residues. CDR3 protein: CASSLAPGSYGYTF. The DNA for the CDR3 is TGTGCCAGCAGCTTAGCCCCGGGATCTTATGGCTACACCTTC.

The rearrangement joins TRBV6-5 to TRBJ2-1; D might be TRBD2 (7 bases). Germline CDR1 MNHEY, CDR2 SVGAGI. Trimming shortened V by 0 bases and J by 11 bases, and 11 bases separated the two germline ends. This CDR3 is built from 13 residues. CDR3 nucleotides: TGTGCCAGCAGTTACTCGAAGGGGGGGAAGCAGTTCTTC. Protein product: CASSYSKGGKQFF.

V gene TRBV5-1 combines with J gene TRBJ2-2; 11 positions match TRBD2. The junction had 5 bases not matched to a gene; V was cut back by 2 bases and J by 2 bases. This CDR3 comprises 17 residues. Germline CDR1 is SGHRS and CDR2 is YFSETQ. CDR3 residues: CASSFSSGGSNTGELFF. The DNA for the CDR3 is TGCGCCAGCAGCTTCTCTAGCGGGGGGTCAAACACCGGGGAGCTGTTTTTT. The whole variable domain, remainder taken from reference TRBV5-1 and TRBJ2-2, is KAGVTQTPRYLIKTRGQQVTLSCSPISGHRSVSWYQQTPGQGLQFLFEYFSETQRNKGNFPGRFSGRQFSNSRSEMNVSTLELGDSALYLCASSFSSGGSNTGELFFGEGSRLTVL.